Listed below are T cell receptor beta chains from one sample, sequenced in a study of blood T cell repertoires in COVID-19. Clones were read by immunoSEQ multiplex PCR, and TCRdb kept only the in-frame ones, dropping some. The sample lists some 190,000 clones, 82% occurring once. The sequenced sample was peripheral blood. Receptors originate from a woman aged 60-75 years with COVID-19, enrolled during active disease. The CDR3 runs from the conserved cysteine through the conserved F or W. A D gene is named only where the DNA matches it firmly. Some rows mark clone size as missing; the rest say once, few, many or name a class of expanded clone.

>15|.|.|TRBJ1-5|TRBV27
TGTGCCAGCAGTCCGCCGGGACTGAAGGATCAGCCCCAGCATTTT
CASSPPGLKDQPQHF
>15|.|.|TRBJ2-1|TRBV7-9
TGTGCCAGCAGCTCATTAAGAACTAGTCACAATGAGCAGTTCTTC
CASSSLRTSHNEQFF
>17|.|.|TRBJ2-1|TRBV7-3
TGTGCCAGCAGCTTATCGAACCCAGGACAATCCTACAATGAGCAGTTCTTC
CASSLSNPGQSYNEQFF
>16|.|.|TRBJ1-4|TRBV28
TGTGCCAGCAGTCCACCCCGGGGGGGTAGGGAGGAAAAACTGTTTTTT
CASSPPRGGREEKLFF
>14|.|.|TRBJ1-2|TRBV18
TGTGCCAGCGCAAACGCCGTAGCTAACTATGGCTACACCTTC
CASANAVANYGYTF
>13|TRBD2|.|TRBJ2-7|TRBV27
TGTGCCAGCAGTTTACGGGAGGGATACGAGCAGTACTTC
CASSLREGYEQYF
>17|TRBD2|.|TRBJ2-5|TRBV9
TGTGCCAGCAGCCCTGGGACTAGCGGGAGATCACTAGAGACCCAGTACTTC
CASSPGTSGRSLETQYF
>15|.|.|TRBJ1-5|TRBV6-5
TGTGCCAGTAAACACAGGGATTGGGGCAATCAGCCCCAGCATTTT
CASKHRDWGNQPQHF
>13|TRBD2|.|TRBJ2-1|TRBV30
TGTGCCTGGAGTGGGACTAGTCGAGGTGAGCAGTTCTTC
CAWSGTSRGEQFF
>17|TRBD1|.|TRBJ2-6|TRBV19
TGTGCCAGTAGCTTGGGACAGGGTTTAAGTGGGGCCAACGTCCTGACTTTC
CASSLGQGLSGANVLTF
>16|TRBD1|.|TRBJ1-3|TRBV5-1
TGCGCCAGCAGCTTCGCGACAGGGGTCACTGGAAACACCATATATTTT
CASSFATGVTGNTIYF
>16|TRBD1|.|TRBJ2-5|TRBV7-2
TGTGCCAGCAGCGGGTTTGACAGGGGACGAGGGGAGACCCAGTACTTC
CASSGFDRGRGETQYF
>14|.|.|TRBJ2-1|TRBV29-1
TGCAGCTCCTCAGAGGTAGCAGACTACAATGAGCAGTTCTTC
CSSSEVADYNEQFF
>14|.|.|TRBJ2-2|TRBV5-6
TGTGCCAGCAGCCCCACAGGTCGCACCGGGGAGCTGTTTTTT
CASSPTGRTGELFF
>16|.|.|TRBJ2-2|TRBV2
TGTGCCAGCAAGTTAGTCGGGGTGGGGAACACCGGGGAGCTGTTTTTT
CASKLVGVGNTGELFF
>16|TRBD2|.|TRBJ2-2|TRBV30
TGTGCCTGGAGTACAGCCGGGACTAGCGGGACGGGGGAGCTGTTTTTT
CAWSTAGTSGTGELFF
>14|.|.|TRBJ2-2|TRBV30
TGTGCCTGGCACCCTACTAGTTTCACCGGGGAGCTGTTTTTT
CAWHPTSFTGELFF
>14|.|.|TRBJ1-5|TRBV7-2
TGTGCCAGCAGCTTAGGGGAGGCTGGACAGCCCCAGCATTTT
CASSLGEAGQPQHF
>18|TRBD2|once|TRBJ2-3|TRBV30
TGTGCCTGGAGTCCCCTCAGACTAGCGGGAGGTATCACAGATACGCAGTATTTT
CAWSPLRLAGGITDTQYF
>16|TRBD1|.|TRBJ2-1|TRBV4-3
TGCGCCAGCAGCCTTGGGACAGGCAGCTCCTACAATGAGCAGTTCTTC
CASSLGTGSSYNEQFF
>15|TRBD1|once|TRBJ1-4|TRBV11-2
TGTGCCAGCAGCTTGGAGACAGGGAAGGCTGAAAAACTGTTTTTT
CASSLETGKAEKLFF
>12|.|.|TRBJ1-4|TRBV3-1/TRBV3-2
TGTGCCAGCAGCCAGCGACGGGAAGAACTGTTTTTT
CASSQRREELFF
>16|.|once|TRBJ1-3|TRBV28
TGTGCCAGCAGTTTATATGGCGGAGCCTCTGGAAACACCATATATTTT
CASSLYGGASGNTIYF
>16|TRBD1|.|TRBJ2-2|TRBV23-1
TGCGCCAGCAGTCCTTCGACAGGGGCGAACACCGGGGAGCTGTTTTTT
CASSPSTGANTGELFF